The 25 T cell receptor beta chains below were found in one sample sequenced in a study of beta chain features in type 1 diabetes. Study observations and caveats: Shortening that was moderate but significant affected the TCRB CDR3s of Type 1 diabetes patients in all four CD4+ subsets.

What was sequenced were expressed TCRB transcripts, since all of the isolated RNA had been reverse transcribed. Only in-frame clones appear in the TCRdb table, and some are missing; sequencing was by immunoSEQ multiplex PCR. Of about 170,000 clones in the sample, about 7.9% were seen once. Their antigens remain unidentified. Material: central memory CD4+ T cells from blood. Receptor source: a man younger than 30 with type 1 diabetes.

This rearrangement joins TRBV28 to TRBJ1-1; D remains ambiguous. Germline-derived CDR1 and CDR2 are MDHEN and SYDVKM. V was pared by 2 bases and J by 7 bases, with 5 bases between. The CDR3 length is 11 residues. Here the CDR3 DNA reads TGTGCCAGCAGTTTACAGCGTGAAGCTTTCTTT. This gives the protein CASSLQREAFF.

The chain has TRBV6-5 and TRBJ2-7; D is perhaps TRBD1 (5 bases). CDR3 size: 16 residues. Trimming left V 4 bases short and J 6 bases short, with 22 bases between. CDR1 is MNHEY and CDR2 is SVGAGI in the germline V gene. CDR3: CASSLRSGSGMGEQYF. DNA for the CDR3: TGTGCCAGCAGTTTACGCTCAGGGTCGGGTATGGGCGAGCAGTACTTC.

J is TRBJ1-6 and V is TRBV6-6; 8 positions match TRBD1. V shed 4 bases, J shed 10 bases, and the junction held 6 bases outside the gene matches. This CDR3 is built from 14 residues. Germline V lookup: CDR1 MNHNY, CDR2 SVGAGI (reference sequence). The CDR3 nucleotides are TGTGCCAGCAGTTTACAGGGGGTAGGGTCACCCCTCCACTTT. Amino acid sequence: CASSLQGVGSPLHF.

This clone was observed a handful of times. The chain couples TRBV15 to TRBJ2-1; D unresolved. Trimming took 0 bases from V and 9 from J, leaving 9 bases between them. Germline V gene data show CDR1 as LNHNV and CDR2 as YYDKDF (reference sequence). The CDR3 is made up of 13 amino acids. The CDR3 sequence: CATSRDRGGEQFF. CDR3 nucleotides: TGTGCCACCAGCAGAGATCGAGGTGGTGAGCAGTTCTTC.

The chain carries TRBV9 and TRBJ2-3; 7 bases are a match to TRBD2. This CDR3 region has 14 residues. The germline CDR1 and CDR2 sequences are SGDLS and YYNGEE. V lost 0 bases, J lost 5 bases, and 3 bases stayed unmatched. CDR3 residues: CASSVELALDTQYF. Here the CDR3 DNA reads TGTGCCAGCAGCGTAGAACTAGCGCTAGATACGCAGTATTTT.

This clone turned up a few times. Written as DNA, the CDR3 is TGTGCCAGCAGCCCCGACAGGGGGCTCTACGAGCAGTACTTC. Protein sequence: CASSPDRGLYEQYF. This chain uses TRBV13 with TRBJ2-7, with TRBD1 identical over 10 bases. The CDR3 runs to 14 residues. V shed 5 bases, J shed 3 bases, and the junction held 4 bases outside the gene matches. Per the germline V gene, CDR1 is PRHDT and CDR2 is FYEKMQ (reference sequence).

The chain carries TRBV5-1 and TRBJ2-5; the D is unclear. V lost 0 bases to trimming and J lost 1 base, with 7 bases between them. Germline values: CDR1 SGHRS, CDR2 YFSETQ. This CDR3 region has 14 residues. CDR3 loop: CASSLAHSQETQYF. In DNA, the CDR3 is TGCGCCAGCAGCTTGGCCCACAGCCAAGAGACCCAGTACTTC. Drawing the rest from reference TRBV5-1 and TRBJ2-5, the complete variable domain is KAGVTQTPRYLIKTRGQQVTLSCSPISGHRSVSWYQQTPGQGLQFLFEYFSETQRNKGNFPGRFSGRQFSNSRSEMNVSTLELGDSALYLCASSLAHSQETQYFGPGTRLLVL.

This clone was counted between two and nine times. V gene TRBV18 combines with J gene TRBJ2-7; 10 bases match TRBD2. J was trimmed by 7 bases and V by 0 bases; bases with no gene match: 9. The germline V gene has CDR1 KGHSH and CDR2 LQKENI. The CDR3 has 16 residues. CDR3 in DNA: TGTGCCAGCTCACCACCGTCAAGCGGGGGGGCGCGGGAGCAGTACTTC. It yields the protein CASSPPSSGGAREQYF.

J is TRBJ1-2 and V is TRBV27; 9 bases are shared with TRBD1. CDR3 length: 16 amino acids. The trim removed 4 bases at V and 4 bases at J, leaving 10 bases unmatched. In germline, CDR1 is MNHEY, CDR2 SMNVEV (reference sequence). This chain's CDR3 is CASSSLTGGGFYGYTF. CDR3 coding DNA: TGTGCCAGCAGTTCACTAACAGGGGGCGGATTCTATGGCTACACCTTC.

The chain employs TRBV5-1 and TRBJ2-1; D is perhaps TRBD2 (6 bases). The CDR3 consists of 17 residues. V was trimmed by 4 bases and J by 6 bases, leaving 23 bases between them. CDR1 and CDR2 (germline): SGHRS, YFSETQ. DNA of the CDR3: TGCGCCAGCAGCATAATCCCCGCGGGGTCAGGCATCAATGAGCAGTTCTTC. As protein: CASSIIPAGSGINEQFF.

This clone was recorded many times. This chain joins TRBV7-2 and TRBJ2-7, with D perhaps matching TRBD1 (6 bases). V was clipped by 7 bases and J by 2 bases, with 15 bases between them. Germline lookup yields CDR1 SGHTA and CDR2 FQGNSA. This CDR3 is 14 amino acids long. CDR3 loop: CASTQGRGPYEQYF. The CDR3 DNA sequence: TGTGCCAGCACTCAAGGCAGGGGACCCTACGAGCAGTACTTC.

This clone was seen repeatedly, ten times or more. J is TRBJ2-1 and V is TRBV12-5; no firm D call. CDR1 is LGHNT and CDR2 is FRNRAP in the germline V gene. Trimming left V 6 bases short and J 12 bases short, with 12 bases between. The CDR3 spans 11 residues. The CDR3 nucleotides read TGTGCTAGTGGCTCGTCACTTGGGCAGTTCTTC. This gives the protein CASGSSLGQFF.

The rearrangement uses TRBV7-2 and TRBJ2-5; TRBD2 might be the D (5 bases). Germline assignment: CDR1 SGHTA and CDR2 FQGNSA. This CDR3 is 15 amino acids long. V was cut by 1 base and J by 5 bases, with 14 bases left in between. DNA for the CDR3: TGTGCCAGCAGCTTAGTCGGGGTGGAAACGGAGACCCAGTACTTC. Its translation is CASSLVGVETETQYF.

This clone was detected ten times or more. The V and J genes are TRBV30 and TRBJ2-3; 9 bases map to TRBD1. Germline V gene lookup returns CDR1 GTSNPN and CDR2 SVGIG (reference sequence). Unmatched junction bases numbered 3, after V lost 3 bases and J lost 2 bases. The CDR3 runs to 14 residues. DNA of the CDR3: TGTGCCTGGAGAGGGACAGGGAACACAGATACGCAGTATTTT. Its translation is CAWRGTGNTDTQYF.

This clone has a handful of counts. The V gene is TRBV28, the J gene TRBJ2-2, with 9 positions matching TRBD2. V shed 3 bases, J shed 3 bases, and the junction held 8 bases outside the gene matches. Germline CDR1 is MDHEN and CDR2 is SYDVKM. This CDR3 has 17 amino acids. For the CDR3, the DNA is TGTGCCAGCAGTTTCCACTGGGCGGGAGGGGACACCGGGGAGCTGTTTTTT. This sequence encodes CASSFHWAGGDTGELFF. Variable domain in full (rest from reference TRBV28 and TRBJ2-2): DVKVTQSSRYLVKRTGEKVFLECVQDMDHENMFWYRQDPGLGLRLIYFSYDVKMKEKGDIPEGYSVSREKKERFSLILESASTNQTSMYLCASSFHWAGGDTGELFFGEGSRLTVL.

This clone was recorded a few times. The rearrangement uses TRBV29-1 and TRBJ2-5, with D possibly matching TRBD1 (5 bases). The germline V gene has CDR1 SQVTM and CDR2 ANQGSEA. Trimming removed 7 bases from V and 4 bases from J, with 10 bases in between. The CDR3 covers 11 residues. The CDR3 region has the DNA TGCAGCGCCAGGGTCGGAGAGACCCAGTACTTC. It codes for CSARVGETQYF.

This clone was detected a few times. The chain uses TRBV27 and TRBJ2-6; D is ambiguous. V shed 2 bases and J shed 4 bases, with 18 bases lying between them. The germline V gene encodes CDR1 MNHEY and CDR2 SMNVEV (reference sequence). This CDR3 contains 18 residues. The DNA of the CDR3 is TGTGCCAGCAGTTTAAGAGTTCGAGATACGTCCGGGGCCAACGTCCTGACTTTC. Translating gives CASSLRVRDTSGANVLTF.

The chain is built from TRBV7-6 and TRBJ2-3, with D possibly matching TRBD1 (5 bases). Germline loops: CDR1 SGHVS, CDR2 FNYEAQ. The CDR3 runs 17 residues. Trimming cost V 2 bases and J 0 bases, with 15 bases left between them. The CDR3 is CASSLKSGGHSTDTQYF. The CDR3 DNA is TGTGCCAGCAGCTTAAAATCGGGTGGACACAGCACAGATACGCAGTATTTT.

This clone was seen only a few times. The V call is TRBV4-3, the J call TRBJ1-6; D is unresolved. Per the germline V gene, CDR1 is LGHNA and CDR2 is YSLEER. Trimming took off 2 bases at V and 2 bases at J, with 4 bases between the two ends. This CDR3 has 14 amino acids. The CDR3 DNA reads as TGCGCCAGCAGCCAACTAGCCTATAATTCACCCCTCCACTTT. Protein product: CASSQLAYNSPLHF.

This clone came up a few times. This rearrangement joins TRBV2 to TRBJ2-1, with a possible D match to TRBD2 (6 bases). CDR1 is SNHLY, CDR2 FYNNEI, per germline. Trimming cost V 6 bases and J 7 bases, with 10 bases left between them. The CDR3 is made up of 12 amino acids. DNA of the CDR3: TGTGCCAGCAGCCCGACTAGGAATGAGCAGTTCTTC. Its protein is CASSPTRNEQFF.

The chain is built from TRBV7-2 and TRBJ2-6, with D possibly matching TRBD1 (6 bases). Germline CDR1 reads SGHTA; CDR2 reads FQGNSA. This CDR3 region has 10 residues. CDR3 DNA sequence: TGTGCAACAGGGTCCAACGTCCTGACTTTC. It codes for CATGSNVLTF.

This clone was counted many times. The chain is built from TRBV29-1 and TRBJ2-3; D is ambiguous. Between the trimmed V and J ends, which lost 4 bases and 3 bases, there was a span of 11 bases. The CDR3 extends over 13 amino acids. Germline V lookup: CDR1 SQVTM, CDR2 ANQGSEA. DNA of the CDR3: TGCAGCGTTGCCAGAAGTGGTACAGATACGCAGTATTTT. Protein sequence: CSVARSGTDTQYF.

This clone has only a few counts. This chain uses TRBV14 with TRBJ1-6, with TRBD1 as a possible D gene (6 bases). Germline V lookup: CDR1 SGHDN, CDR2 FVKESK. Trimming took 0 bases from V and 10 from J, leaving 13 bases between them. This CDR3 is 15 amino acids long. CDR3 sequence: CASSQESQGRSPLHF. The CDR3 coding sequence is TGTGCCAGCAGCCAAGAATCCCAGGGGCGGTCACCCCTCCACTTT. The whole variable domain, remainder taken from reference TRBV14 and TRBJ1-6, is EAGVTQFPSHSVIEKGQTVTLRCDPISGHDNLYWYRRVMGKEIKFLLHFVKESKQDESGMPNNRFLAERTGGTYSTLKVQPAELEDSGVYFCASSQESQGRSPLHFGNGTRLTVT.

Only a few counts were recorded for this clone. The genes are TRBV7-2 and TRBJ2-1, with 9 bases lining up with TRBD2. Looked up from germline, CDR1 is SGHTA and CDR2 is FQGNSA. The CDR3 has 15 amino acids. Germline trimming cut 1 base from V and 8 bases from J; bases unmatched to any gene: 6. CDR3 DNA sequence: TGTGCCAGCAGCTTAGGAAGCGGGGGGTTCTATGAGCAGTTCTTC. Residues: CASSLGSGGFYEQFF.

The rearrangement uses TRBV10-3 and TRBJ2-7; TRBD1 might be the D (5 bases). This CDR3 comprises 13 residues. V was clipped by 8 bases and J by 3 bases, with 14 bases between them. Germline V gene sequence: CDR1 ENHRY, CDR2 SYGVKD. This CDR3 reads CAISAGQGYEQYF. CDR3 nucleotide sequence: TGTGCCATCTCCGCTGGCCAGGGCTACGAGCAGTACTTC.